The subject of this entry is one TCR beta chain. Antigen unknown. This sample is part of a study of identifying expanded T cells in peripheral blood. Whole-study findings and limits: Technical replicates showed about 1.2 changed clones; two weeks about 16.4; four weeks 19.

The ends were cut back, 2 bases at V and 1 base at J, with 6 bases in the middle. This CDR3 is 13 amino acids long. Germline values: CDR1 MNHEY, CDR2 SMNVEV (reference sequence). Assay used: immunoSEQ multiplex PCR; TCRdb lists only in-frame clones, some missing. Here the sample spans about 58,000 clones, about 92% being singletons. Specimen: blood. This chain links TRBV27 with TRBJ2-7; no clear D gene. The source is a person between 18 and 75 years old in good health. CDR3: CASSLPGSYEQYF. CDR3 DNA: TGTGCCAGCAGTTTACCGGGTTCCTACGAGCAGTACTTC.